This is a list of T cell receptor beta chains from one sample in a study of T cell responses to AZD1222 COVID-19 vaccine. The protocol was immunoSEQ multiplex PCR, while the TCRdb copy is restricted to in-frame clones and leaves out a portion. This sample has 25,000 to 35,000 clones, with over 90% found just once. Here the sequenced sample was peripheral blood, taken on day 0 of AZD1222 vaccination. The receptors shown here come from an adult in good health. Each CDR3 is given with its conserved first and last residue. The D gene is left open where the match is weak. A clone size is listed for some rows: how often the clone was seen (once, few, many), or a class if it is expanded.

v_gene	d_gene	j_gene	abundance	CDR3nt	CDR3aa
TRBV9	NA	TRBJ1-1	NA	TGTGCCAGCATCGCTTTCGGGGACACTGAAGCTTTCTTT	CASIAFGDTEAFF
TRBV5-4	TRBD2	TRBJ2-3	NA	TGTGCCAGCACCTCGACTAGCGGCCTTGGAGATACGCAGTATTTT	CASTSTSGLGDTQYF
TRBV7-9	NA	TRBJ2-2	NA	TGTGCCAGCAGCTTAGAGGCAAACACCGGGGAGCTGTTTTTT	CASSLEANTGELFF
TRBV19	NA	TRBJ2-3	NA	TGTGCCAGTAGTATTTCTCTAGCCATGCGCGGAGATACGCAGTATTTT	CASSISLAMRGDTQYF
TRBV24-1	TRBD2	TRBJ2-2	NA	TGTGCCACCAGTGACCCGTTTGCGGGGGACACCGGGGAGCTGTTTTTT	CATSDPFAGDTGELFF
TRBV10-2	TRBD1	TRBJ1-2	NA	TGCGCCAGCAGTGAGTCTTGGCAGGGGGCTGGGTATGGCTACACCTTC	CASSESWQGAGYGYTF
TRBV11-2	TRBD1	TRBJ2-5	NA	TGTGCCAGCAGCTTAGCGGGACAGGGCCGAGAGACCCAGTACTTC	CASSLAGQGRETQYF
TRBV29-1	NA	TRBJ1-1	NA	TGCAGCGTTGCAGAGAACACTGAAGCTTTCTTT	CSVAENTEAFF
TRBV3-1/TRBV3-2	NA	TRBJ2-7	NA	TGTGCCAGCAGCCAAGAGGGGGTAGGGGGACTTCTCGGCTACGAGCAGTACTTC	CASSQEGVGGLLGYEQYF
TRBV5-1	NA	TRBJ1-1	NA	TGCGCCAGCACTCAAGGGGGTTCTGAAGCTTTCTTT	CASTQGGSEAFF
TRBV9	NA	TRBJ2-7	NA	TGTGCCAGCAGCGTAGGACAGCTTTACGAGCAGTACTTC	CASSVGQLYEQYF
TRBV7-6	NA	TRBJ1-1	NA	TGTGCCAGCAGCCTTCACACACAGCTCATGAACACTGAAGCTTTCTTT	CASSLHTQLMNTEAFF
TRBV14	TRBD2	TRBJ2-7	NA	TGTGCCAGCAGCCTTTGGCTAGCGGGAGTCTACGAGCAGTACTTC	CASSLWLAGVYEQYF
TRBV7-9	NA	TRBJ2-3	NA	TGTGCCAGCAGCTGGACCCAGATGTGGGGTTCTAGCACAGATACGCAGTATTTT	CASSWTQMWGSSTDTQYF
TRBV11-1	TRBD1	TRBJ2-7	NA	TGTGCCAGCAGCCCAAGGGAAGGACAGGGGTCCGAGCAGTACTTC	CASSPREGQGSEQYF
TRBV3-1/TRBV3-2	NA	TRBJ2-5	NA	TGTGCCAGCAGCCAAGGACGGGACATCGAGTACCAAGAGACCCAGTACTTC	CASSQGRDIEYQETQYF
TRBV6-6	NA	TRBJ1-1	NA	TGTGCCAGCAGCCGGAACAGGGCTACTGGGGTAGAAGCTTTCTTT	CASSRNRATGVEAFF
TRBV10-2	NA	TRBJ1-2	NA	TGCGCCAGCAGTGAGTCTAGGCAGGGGAATAGCTACACCTTC	CASSESRQGNSYTF
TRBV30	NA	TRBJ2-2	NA	TGTGCCTGGGCCCGGGACACTAACACCGGGGAGCTGTTTTTT	CAWARDTNTGELFF
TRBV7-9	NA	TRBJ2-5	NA	TGTGCCAGCAGCTTTGGCTTAGGGGAGACCCAGTACTTC	CASSFGLGETQYF
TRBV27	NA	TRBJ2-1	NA	TGTGCCAGCAGTTTAGGGGGCAATGAGCAGTTCTTC	CASSLGGNEQFF
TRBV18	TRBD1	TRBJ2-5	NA	TGTGCCAGCTCACCCCAGACAGGGATCGGAGAGACCCAGTACTTC	CASSPQTGIGETQYF
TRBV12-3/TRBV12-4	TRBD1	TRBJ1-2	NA	TGTGCCAGCAGTCCGTGGACAGGGGGCGGCTACACCTTC	CASSPWTGGGYTF
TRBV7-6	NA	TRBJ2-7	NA	TGTGCCAGCAGCTCCGCGACTGGCTACGAGCAGTACTTC	CASSSATGYEQYF
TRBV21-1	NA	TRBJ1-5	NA	TGTGCCAGCAGCAAAAGACAGGGAGGTCAGCCCCAGCATTTT	CASSKRQGGQPQHF
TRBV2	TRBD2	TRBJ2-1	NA	TGTGCCAGCAGACCCTCTAGCGGGGGCCGGAATGAGCAGTTCTTC	CASRPSSGGRNEQFF
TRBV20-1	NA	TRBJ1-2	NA	TGCAGTGTAAGTCGCAGGGCTGGCTACACCTTC	CSVSRRAGYTF
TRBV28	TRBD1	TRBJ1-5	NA	TGTGCCACTCTACAGGGGACTCAGCCCCAGCATTTT	CATLQGTQPQHF
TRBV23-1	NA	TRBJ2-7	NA	TGCGCCAGCAGTCAAAATCTCGGGACTGAAACCTACGAGCAGTACTTC	CASSQNLGTETYEQYF
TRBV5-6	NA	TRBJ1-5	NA	TGTGCCAGCACCTCCCTTCAGTCCGGGAATCAGCCCCAGCATTTT	CASTSLQSGNQPQHF
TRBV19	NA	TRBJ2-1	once	TGTGCCAGTAAAACAGGGGGGGTAAATGAGCAGTTCTTC	CASKTGGVNEQFF
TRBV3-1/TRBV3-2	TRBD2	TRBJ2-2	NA	TGTGCCAGCAGCCAAGGGACTAGCTCTCGGGAGCTGTTTTTT	CASSQGTSSRELFF
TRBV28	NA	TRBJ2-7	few	TGTGCCATCCAATCGCGGAGACCAACGAGCTCCTACGAGCAGTACTTC	CAIQSRRPTSSYEQYF
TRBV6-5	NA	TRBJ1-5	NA	TGTGCCAGCAGACCTAGGGGGTATAGCAATCAGCCCCAGCATTTT	CASRPRGYSNQPQHF
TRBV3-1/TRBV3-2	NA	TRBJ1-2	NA	TGTGCCAGCAGCGGACGATCGGACAGCTCAGTTCCTTTTTTTGACTATGGCTACACCTTC	CASSGRSDSSVPFFDYGYTF
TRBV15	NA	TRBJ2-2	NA	TGTGCCACCAGCAGAGATCGGAATCAGGCGAACACCGGGGAGCTGTTTTTT	CATSRDRNQANTGELFF
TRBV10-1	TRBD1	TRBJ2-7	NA	TGCGCCAGCAGTTTTGGGGGGACAGGGATTAACGAGCAGTACTTC	CASSFGGTGINEQYF
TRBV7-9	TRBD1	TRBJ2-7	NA	TGTGCCAGCAGCCACGGACAGGCGATCTCCTACGAGCAGTACTTC	CASSHGQAISYEQYF
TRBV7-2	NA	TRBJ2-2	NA	TGTGCCAGCAGCCTTAATTTTGGCGCCGGGGAGCTGTTTTTT	CASSLNFGAGELFF
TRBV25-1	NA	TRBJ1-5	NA	TGTGCCAGCAGTGACCGAGGGCAGGGACAGCCCCAGCATTTT	CASSDRGQGQPQHF
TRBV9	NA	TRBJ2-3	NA	TGTGCCAGCAGCGTAGGGGGTGGTACGCAGTATTTT	CASSVGGGTQYF
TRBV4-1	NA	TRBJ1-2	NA	TGCGCCAGCAGCCAAGACCCACCAGGGACTCTCTATGGCTACACCTTC	CASSQDPPGTLYGYTF
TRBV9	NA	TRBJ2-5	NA	TGTGCCAGCAGCTTCAGGTCGGAAGAGACCCAGTACTTC	CASSFRSEETQYF
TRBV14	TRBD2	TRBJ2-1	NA	TGTGCCAGCAGCCGAGCGGGAGCTTATGAGCAGTTCTTC	CASSRAGAYEQFF